Presented here are 21 T cell receptor beta chains from one specimen sequenced in a study of T cell repertoires in ileal Crohn's disease. Measured with immunoSEQ multiplex PCR; TCRdb has only the in-frame clones, and not every one. Of roughly 16,000 clones listed, more than 90% are singletons. Noted time point: inflamed ileum from the surgical specimen. The sequencing input was ileal tissue. The receptors originated from an adult with Crohn's disease.

V and J are TRBV5-6 and TRBJ2-5; D perhaps matches TRBD1 (6 bases). Trimming cost V 0 bases and J 7 bases, with 16 bases left between them. The CDR3 is 15 amino acids. Looked up from germline, CDR1 is SGHDT and CDR2 is YYEEEE. The CDR3 here is CASSLEAGARATQYF. The CDR3 coding sequence is TGTGCCAGCAGCTTGGAGGCAGGGGCCAGGGCGACCCAGTACTTC. The full variable domain, with the rest looked up from reference TRBV5-6 and TRBJ2-5, is DAGVTQSPTHLIKTRGQQVTLRCSPKSGHDTVSWYQQALGQGPQFIFQYYEEEERQRGNFPDRFSGHQFPNYSSELNVNALLLGDSALYLCASSLEAGARATQYFGPGTRLLVL.

This chain joins TRBV5-1 and TRBJ1-2; D is unresolved. The germline gives CDR1 SGHRS, CDR2 YFSETQ. This CDR3 has 12 amino acids. Trimming took off 4 bases at V and 5 bases at J, with 9 bases between the two ends. DNA of the CDR3: TGCGCCAGCAGCGCAACAGAGTATGGCTACACCTTC. It specifies CASSATEYGYTF.

The chain has TRBV28 and TRBJ1-4; 9 bases align to TRBD1. The CDR3 runs to 18 residues. CDR1 and CDR2 from the germline V gene are MDHEN and SYDVKM. The V and J ends lost 6 bases and 4 bases, in that order; junction bases with no gene match: 15. CDR3 protein: CASSTPGQGLLLNEKLFF. The CDR3 bases are TGTGCCAGCAGCACACCGGGACAGGGACTCCTACTTAATGAAAAACTGTTTTTT. Drawing the rest from reference TRBV28 and TRBJ1-4, the complete variable domain is DVKVTQSSRYLVKRTGEKVFLECVQDMDHENMFWYRQDPGLGLRLIYFSYDVKMKEKGDIPEGYSVSREKKERFSLILESASTNQTSMYLCASSTPGQGLLLNEKLFFGSGTQLSVL.

The rearrangement uses TRBV7-7 and TRBJ2-2, with D possibly TRBD2 on 6 matching bases. Germline V gene data show CDR1 as SSHAT and CDR2 as FNYEAQ (reference sequence). The CDR3 sequence is 13 residues long. The V and J ends lost 10 bases and 7 bases respectively, with 16 bases between them. CDR3 residues: CATVAVVGGELFF. The CDR3 DNA follows: TGTGCCACCGTAGCGGTGGTTGGCGGGGAGCTGTTTTTT.

The chain employs TRBV19 and TRBJ2-7; D is perhaps TRBD2 (6 bases). This CDR3 has 15 residues. Germline CDR1 LNHDA, CDR2 SQIVND (reference sequence). V lost 1 base, J lost 2 bases, and 12 bases lay in between. CDR3 sequence (DNA): TGTGCCAGTAGTATAGCGGCGTGGACTACCTACGAGCAGTACTTC. Translation: CASSIAAWTTYEQYF.

A few counts support this clone. The chain combines TRBV5-5 with TRBJ2-5; 7 bases line up with TRBD1. J gave up 3 bases and V 5 bases, and 10 bases lay outside the gene matches. This CDR3 is built from 15 residues. Germline V lookup: CDR1 SGHKS, CDR2 YYEKEE (reference sequence). The CDR3 region is CASSYMTGTEETQYF. DNA of the CDR3: TGTGCCAGCAGTTATATGACCGGGACAGAAGAGACCCAGTACTTC.

The chain links TRBV29-1 to TRBJ1-1; D is uncertain. CDR1 is SQVTM and CDR2 is ANQGSEA in the germline V gene. This CDR3 region has 11 residues. V was cut by 4 bases and J by 0 bases, with 3 bases left in between. CDR3 sequence (DNA): TGCAGCGTTGTGATGAACACTGAAGCTTTCTTT. Translated, it gives CSVVMNTEAFF.

The chain has TRBV28 and TRBJ2-7; maybe TRBD1 (5 bases). CDR3 length equals 12 residues. Germline lookup yields CDR1 MDHEN and CDR2 SYDVKM. The V and J ends lost 5 bases and 5 bases respectively, with 10 bases between them. The CDR3 DNA is TGTGCCAGCAGTAAGCAGGGAAACGAGCAGTACTTC. This sequence encodes CASSKQGNEQYF.

The chain uses TRBV28 and TRBJ1-2, with D possibly being TRBD1 (6 bases). Between the trimmed V and J ends, which lost 8 bases and 4 bases, there was a span of 11 bases. Per the germline V gene, CDR1 is MDHEN and CDR2 is SYDVKM. The CDR3 loop spans 12 amino acids. CDR3 region: CASWDKFYGYTF. DNA of the CDR3: TGTGCCAGCTGGGACAAATTCTATGGCTACACCTTC.

The J gene is TRBJ1-1, the V gene TRBV29-1, with D perhaps TRBD1 (5 bases). The germline V gene encodes CDR1 SQVTM and CDR2 ANQGSEA. The length of the CDR3 is 12 residues. Trimming left V 4 bases short and J 1 base short, with 7 bases between. The CDR3 loop is CSVARGNTEAFF. Written as DNA, the CDR3 is TGCAGCGTTGCGAGGGGGAACACTGAAGCTTTCTTT.

The chain recombines TRBV5-1 with TRBJ1-2; 8 bases are shared with TRBD1. The CDR3 contains 16 residues. V gave up 2 bases and J gave up 7 bases; unmatched junction bases: 13. Germline V gene lookup returns CDR1 SGHRS and CDR2 YFSETQ. CDR3 region: CASSLGSAGGKAGYTF. The CDR3 coding sequence is TGCGCCAGCAGCTTAGGTAGCGCAGGGGGCAAGGCTGGCTACACCTTC.

V usage is TRBV11-1 and J usage is TRBJ2-3; 7 bases agree with TRBD1. Germline values: CDR1 SGHAT, CDR2 FQDESV (reference sequence). The CDR3 length is 16 residues. V shed 2 bases and J 1 base; nucleotides not matched to a gene: 6. CDR3 sequence: CASSLLRGRGTDTQYF. The CDR3 bases are TGTGCCAGCAGCTTATTGAGGGGGCGCGGCACAGATACGCAGTATTTT.

CDR3 protein: CASRRAGGNEQYF. The CDR3, as DNA: TGTGCCTCTAGGAGGGCAGGGGGCAACGAGCAGTACTTC. This chain joins TRBV2 and TRBJ2-7; 8 bases match TRBD1. This CDR3 is built from 13 residues. Looked up from germline, CDR1 is SNHLY and CDR2 is FYNNEI. J gave up 5 bases and V 11 bases, and 11 bases lay outside the gene matches.

The count of this clone is one. V usage is TRBV6-1 and J usage is TRBJ1-5; D gene uncertain. From germline, CDR1 is MNHNS and CDR2 SASEGT. The ends were cut back, 2 bases at V and 3 bases at J, with 5 bases in the middle. This CDR3 spans 13 amino acids. The CDR3 sequence: CASSEKNNQPQHF. The CDR3, as DNA: TGTGCCAGCAGTGAAAAAAACAATCAGCCCCAGCATTTT.

The chain links TRBV5-1 to TRBJ2-7; TRBD1 agrees at 8 bases. Germline V gene data show CDR1 as SGHRS and CDR2 as YFSETQ. The CDR3 loop spans 14 amino acids. Trimming at V came to 4 bases and at J to 0 bases, leaving 3 bases not matched to a gene. Here the CDR3 DNA reads TGCGCCAGCAGCCAAACAGGGGGCTCCTACGAGCAGTACTTC. It is translated as CASSQTGGSYEQYF.

The chain couples TRBV6-6 to TRBJ2-1; 7 bases are shared with TRBD2. This CDR3 is 15 amino acids long. Germline trimming cut 2 bases from V and 7 bases from J; bases unmatched to any gene: 8. Germline V gene data show CDR1 as MNHNY and CDR2 as SVGAGI (reference sequence). This CDR3 reads CASSYPPAGVNEQFF. The CDR3 DNA is TGTGCCAGCAGTTACCCCCCCGCGGGAGTTAATGAGCAGTTCTTC.

This rearrangement joins TRBV6-5 to TRBJ2-3; 10 bases are shared with TRBD1. This CDR3 is 15 amino acids long. CDR1 and CDR2 (germline): MNHEY, SVGAGI. Trimming removed 6 bases from V and 5 bases from J; junction bases left unmatched: 8. This CDR3 is CASRRGQGLGDTQYF. DNA of the CDR3: TGTGCCAGCAGACGGGGACAGGGGTTGGGAGATACGCAGTATTTT.

This chain uses TRBV5-1 with TRBJ1-5; 8 positions agree with TRBD1. The V segment lost 0 bases and the J segment 4 bases; nucleotides outside the gene matches: 0. The CDR3 has 14 amino acids. Germline V gene data show CDR1 as SGHRS and CDR2 as YFSETQ. The CDR3 DNA reads TGCGCCAGCAGCTTGGGGACAGGGAATCAGCCCCAGCATTTT. Its translation is CASSLGTGNQPQHF.

The J gene is TRBJ1-2, the V gene TRBV4-3, with unresolved D. The CDR3 has 15 residues. Between the trimmed V and J ends, which lost 0 bases and 4 bases, there was a span of 12 bases. CDR1 is LGHNA and CDR2 is YSLEER in the germline V gene. In nucleotides, the CDR3 is TGCGCCAGCAGCCAAGATGGCACAGCCCTCTATGGCTACACCTTC. Its translation is CASSQDGTALYGYTF.

The V call is TRBV25-1, the J call TRBJ2-3; 12 bases are a match to TRBD2. The CDR3 has 16 amino acids. V was pared by 5 bases and J by 4 bases, with 7 bases of the junction left unmatched. CDR1 and CDR2 from the germline V gene are MGHDK and SYGVNS. CDR3 in amino acids: CASSPRLAGAPDTQYF. The CDR3 DNA is TGTGCCAGCAGTCCTCGACTAGCGGGGGCCCCAGATACGCAGTATTTT.

This clone was seen a single time. This sequence joins TRBV18 and TRBJ2-5; a weak D match, TRBD1 (5 bases). CDR3 length equals 13 residues. Between the trimmed V and J ends, which lost 3 bases and 2 bases, there was a span of 7 bases. Germline V lookup: CDR1 KGHSH, CDR2 LQKENI. CDR3 sequence reads: CASSPTEQETQYF. The DNA for the CDR3 is TGTGCCAGCTCACCGACAGAGCAAGAGACCCAGTACTTC.